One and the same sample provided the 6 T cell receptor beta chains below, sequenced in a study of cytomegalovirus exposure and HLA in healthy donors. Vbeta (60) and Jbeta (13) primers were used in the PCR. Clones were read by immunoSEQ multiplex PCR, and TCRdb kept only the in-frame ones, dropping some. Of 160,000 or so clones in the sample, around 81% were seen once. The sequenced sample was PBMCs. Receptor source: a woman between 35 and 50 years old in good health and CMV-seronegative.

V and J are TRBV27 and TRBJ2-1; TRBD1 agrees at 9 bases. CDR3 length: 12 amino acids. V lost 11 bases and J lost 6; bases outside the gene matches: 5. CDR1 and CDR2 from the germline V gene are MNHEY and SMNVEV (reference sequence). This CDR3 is CAAGQGPNEQFF. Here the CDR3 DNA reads TGTGCCGCGGGACAGGGTCCCAATGAGCAGTTCTTC.

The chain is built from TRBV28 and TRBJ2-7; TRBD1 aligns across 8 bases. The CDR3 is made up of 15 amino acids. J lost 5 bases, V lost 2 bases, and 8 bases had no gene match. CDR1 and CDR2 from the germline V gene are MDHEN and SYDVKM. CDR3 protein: CASSLIGTGTNEQYF. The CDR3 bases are TGTGCCAGCAGTTTAATTGGGACAGGCACCAACGAGCAGTACTTC.

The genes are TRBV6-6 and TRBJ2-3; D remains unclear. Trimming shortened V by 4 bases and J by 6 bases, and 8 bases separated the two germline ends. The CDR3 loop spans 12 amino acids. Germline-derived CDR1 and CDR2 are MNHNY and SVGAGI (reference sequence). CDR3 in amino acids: CASSSLPDTQYF. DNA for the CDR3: TGTGCCAGCAGTTCCCTCCCGGATACGCAGTATTTT.

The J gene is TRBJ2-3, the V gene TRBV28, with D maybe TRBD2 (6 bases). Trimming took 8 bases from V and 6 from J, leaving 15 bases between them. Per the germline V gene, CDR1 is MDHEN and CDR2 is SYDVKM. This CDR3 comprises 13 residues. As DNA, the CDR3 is TGTGCCAGCGGAATAGCGGTGCAGGATACGCAGTATTTT. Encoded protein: CASGIAVQDTQYF.

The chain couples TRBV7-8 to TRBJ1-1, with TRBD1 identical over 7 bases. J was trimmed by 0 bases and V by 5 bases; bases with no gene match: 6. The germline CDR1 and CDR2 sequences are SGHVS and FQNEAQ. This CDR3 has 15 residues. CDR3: CASSHGTAVNTEAFF. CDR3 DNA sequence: TGTGCCAGCAGCCACGGGACAGCCGTGAACACTGAAGCTTTCTTT. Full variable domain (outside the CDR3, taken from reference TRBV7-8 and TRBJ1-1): GAGVSQSPRYKVAKRGQDVALRCDPISGHVSLFWYQQALGQGPEFLTYFQNEAQLDKSGLPSDRFFAERPEGSVSTLKIQRTQQEDSAVYLCASSHGTAVNTEAFFGQGTRLTVV.

CDR3 protein: CASSYGGTGEAFF. CDR3 nucleotides: TGTGCCAGCAGTTATGGGGGGACAGGGGAAGCTTTCTTT. The chain employs TRBV6-5 and TRBJ1-1; 9 bases fit TRBD1. The CDR3 is made up of 13 amino acids. Germline CDR1 and CDR2: MNHEY and SVGAGI. The junction had 4 bases not matched to a gene; V was cut back by 3 bases and J by 8 bases.